The 24 T cell receptor beta chains listed next were all sequenced from one sample in a study of control samples from healthy donors and cancer patients. Sequenced by immunoSEQ multiplex PCR; TCRdb stores in-frame clones only, minus some. The data hold about 97,000 clones, with about 89% observed a single time. Sequencing input: blood. These receptors were taken from a man under 40 in good health.

The V gene is TRBV4-1, the J gene TRBJ1-6; D remains unclear. Trimming removed 0 bases from V and 0 bases from J, with 9 bases in between. Germline loops: CDR1 MGHRA, CDR2 YSYEKL. The CDR3 extends over 17 amino acids. The CDR3 spells CASSQDPNSSYNSPLHF. The CDR3 coding sequence is TGCGCCAGCAGCCAAGACCCGAATAGCTCCTATAATTCACCCCTCCACTTT.

The V gene is TRBV6-2 or TRBV6-3, the J gene TRBJ2-7; D call uncertain. CDR1 is MNHEY, CDR2 SVGEGT, per germline. The germline V and J ends were trimmed by 2 bases and 1 base, with 9 bases remaining between them. This CDR3 has 14 residues. CDR3 sequence (DNA): TGTGCCAGCAGTTACGCGGCGTCGTCCTACGAGCAGTACTTC. This sequence encodes CASSYAASSYEQYF.

The V call is TRBV30, the J call TRBJ1-4; 7 positions agree with TRBD1. The V gene's germline CDR1 is GTSNPN and CDR2 SVGIG (reference sequence). This CDR3 contains 16 residues. J lost 10 bases, V lost 3 bases, and 17 bases had no gene match. The CDR3 DNA is TGTGCCTGGAGACCCAAGGGAAGGGGGCTAGTTGGAAAACTGTTTTTT. Translating it yields CAWRPKGRGLVGKLFF.

V gene TRBV29-1 combines with J gene TRBJ1-2; D is ambiguous. V was shortened by 7 bases and J by 6 bases, with 12 bases between the two germline ends. CDR1 SQVTM and CDR2 ANQGSEA come from the germline V gene. The CDR3 consists of 11 residues. CDR3 residues: CSASTVNGYTF. The CDR3 DNA sequence: TGCAGCGCCTCGACGGTTAATGGCTACACCTTC.

The V call is TRBV3-1 (or the pseudogene TRBV3-2), the J call TRBJ1-5; no reliable D call. The CDR3 totals 15 residues. Germline V gene lookup returns CDR1 LGHDT and CDR2 YNNKEL (reference sequence). V lost 1 base, J lost 5 bases, and 12 bases lay in between. Here the CDR3 DNA reads TGTGCCAGCAGCCAAGGCACAGCGGCTTATCAGCCCCAGCATTTT. Encoded protein: CASSQGTAAYQPQHF.

J is TRBJ1-2 and V is TRBV28, with 9 bases aligning to TRBD1. CDR3 length equals 15 residues. V lost 6 bases, J lost 6 bases, and 11 bases stayed unmatched. CDR1 is MDHEN and CDR2 is SYDVKM in the germline V gene. CDR3 loop: CASSLPFRTGDGYTF. CDR3 nucleotides: TGTGCCAGCAGCCTGCCCTTCCGGACAGGGGATGGCTACACCTTC.

The table lists this clone with a count of one. DNA of the CDR3: TGTGCCAGCAGACCTTCGGGGCTCGAGCAGTACTTC. As protein: CASRPSGLEQYF. The V and J genes are TRBV11-2 and TRBJ2-7; D tentatively reads TRBD1 or TRBD2 (5 bases each). The CDR3 is made up of 12 amino acids. CDR1 is SGHAT and CDR2 is FQNNGV in the germline V gene. V dropped 6 bases and J dropped 6 bases, with 12 bases sitting between them.

This chain uses TRBV4-3 with TRBJ1-1, with 7 positions matching TRBD1. The junction had 13 bases not matched to a gene; V was cut back by 4 bases and J by 5 bases. The germline V gene encodes CDR1 LGHNA and CDR2 YSLEER. The CDR3 loop spans 16 amino acids. The CDR3 here is CASSPSARQGWTEAFF. The CDR3 nucleotides are TGCGCCAGCAGCCCGTCTGCACGACAGGGATGGACTGAAGCTTTCTTT.

The chain joins TRBV28 to TRBJ2-1; tentatively, D is TRBD1 or TRBD2 (5 bases each). Germline CDR1 and CDR2: MDHEN and SYDVKM. The length of the CDR3 is 12 residues. Trimming removed 8 bases from V and 7 bases from J, with 12 bases in between. The CDR3 bases are TGTGCCAGCCCGGGGCCGCGGAATGAGCAGTTCTTC. This translates into CASPGPRNEQFF.

The chain recombines TRBV29-1 with TRBJ2-1, with D perhaps matching TRBD1 (5 bases). The CDR3 contains 13 residues. The V gene lost 4 bases and the J gene lost 3 bases, with 10 bases spanning the gap. The germline V gene has CDR1 SQVTM and CDR2 ANQGSEA. The CDR3 region has the DNA TGCAGCGTTGTCACAGGCTACTACAATGAGCAGTTCTTC. It is translated as CSVVTGYYNEQFF.

CDR3 sequence: CASSSGQAWRYF. Written as DNA, the CDR3 is TGTGCCAGCAGTTCAGGACAGGCCTGGAGGTACTTC. The gene calls are TRBV28 and TRBJ2-7; 7 positions agree with TRBD1. After removal of 4 bases from V and 12 bases from J, the junction contained 9 bases not matched to a gene. Germline values: CDR1 MDHEN, CDR2 SYDVKM. This CDR3 has 12 amino acids. Variable domain in full (rest from reference TRBV28 and TRBJ2-7): DVKVTQSSRYLVKRTGEKVFLECVQDMDHENMFWYRQDPGLGLRLIYFSYDVKMKEKGDIPEGYSVSREKKERFSLILESASTNQTSMYLCASSSGQAWRYFGPGTRLTVT.

V gene TRBV10-3 combines with J gene TRBJ1-1; D remains unclear. This CDR3 spans 13 amino acids. The V and J ends lost 5 bases and 1 base respectively, with 8 bases between them. Per germline, CDR1 ENHRY and CDR2 SYGVKD. The CDR3 loop reads CAISPAPNTEAFF. The DNA of the CDR3 is TGTGCCATCAGTCCCGCTCCGAACACTGAAGCTTTCTTT.

The chain links TRBV4-1 to TRBJ1-1; possible D gene TRBD1, 5 bases. CDR1 is MGHRA, CDR2 YSYEKL, per germline. The V and J ends lost 2 bases and 4 bases respectively, with 8 bases between them. This CDR3 is 13 amino acids long. The CDR3 bases are TGCGCCAGCAGCCAACTGGGGGGCACTGAAGCTTTCTTT. Translated: CASSQLGGTEAFF.

This clone has ten or more counts. The J gene is TRBJ2-1, the V gene TRBV18, with TRBD2 identical over 13 bases. Per germline, CDR1 KGHSH and CDR2 LQKENI. The CDR3 runs 15 residues. V was clipped by 4 bases and J by 9 bases; unmatched bases: 6. The CDR3 DNA reads as TGTGCCAGCTCACTCGGACTAGCGGGAGTCAGTGAGCAGTTCTTC. This translates into CASSLGLAGVSEQFF.

The V call is TRBV5-1, the J call TRBJ1-1; D possibly corresponds to TRBD1 (5 bases). CDR1 is SGHRS and CDR2 is YFSETQ in the germline V gene. This CDR3 comprises 14 residues. The germline V and J ends were trimmed by 4 bases and 4 bases, with 14 bases remaining between them. The CDR3 DNA reads as TGCGCCAGCAGCCGGGGGATTGGAGGCACTGAAGCTTTCTTT. This codes for CASSRGIGGTEAFF.

The CDR3 reads CASSPGFSVNTEAFF. The CDR3 nucleotides are TGCGCCAGCAGCCCTGGCTTCTCCGTGAACACTGAAGCTTTCTTT. V and J are TRBV5-1 and TRBJ1-1; D unclear. Germline CDR1 reads SGHRS; CDR2 reads YFSETQ. V lost 4 bases and J 0 bases, leaving 13 bases between the germline ends. CDR3 size: 15 residues.

The genes are TRBV3-1 (or the pseudogene TRBV3-2) and TRBJ2-2; 10 bases are a match to TRBD1. Trimming at V came to 4 bases and at J to 1 base, leaving 12 bases not matched to a gene. The CDR3 length is 19 residues. CDR1 is LGHDT, CDR2 YNNKEL, per germline (reference sequence). CDR3 nucleotide sequence: TGTGCCAGCAGCCTACCGGGACAGGGGATGACGAAGAACACCGGGGAGCTGTTTTTT. This translates into CASSLPGQGMTKNTGELFF.

This rearrangement joins TRBV4-3 to TRBJ2-2, with D maybe TRBD1 (6 bases). The V end was cut by 1 base, the J end by 5 bases, with 14 bases between. Looked up from germline, CDR1 is LGHNA and CDR2 is YSLEER. The CDR3 has 16 residues. The DNA for the CDR3 is TGCGCCAGCAGCCAAGTATCAGGGGTAGGGACCGGGGAGCTGTTTTTT. Amino acid sequence: CASSQVSGVGTGELFF.

This chain uses TRBV7-9 with TRBJ1-4; D gene unclear. V lost 3 bases to trimming and J lost 6 bases, with 14 bases between them. CDR3 length: 15 residues. CDR1 and CDR2 from the germline V gene are SEHNR and FQNEAQ (reference sequence). CDR3 nucleotide sequence: TGTGCCAGCAGCTTTTACAGAACCAACGATGAAAAACTGTTTTTT. This gives the protein CASSFYRTNDEKLFF.

With regard to this clone: The same CDR3 is also encoded by other DNA sequences in this sample. The chain links TRBV18 to TRBJ1-6; 9 bases align to TRBD1. V was clipped by 5 bases and J by 7 bases; unmatched bases: 3. The CDR3 has 14 amino acids. Germline lookup yields CDR1 KGHSH and CDR2 LQKENI. In DNA, the CDR3 is TGTGCCAGCTCAAGGGACAGGGACAATTCACCCCTCCACTTT. Translation: CASSRDRDNSPLHF. Full variable domain (missing parts from reference TRBV18 and TRBJ1-6): NAGVMQNPRHLVRRRGQEARLRCSPMKGHSHVYWYRQLPEEGLKFMVYLQKENIIDESGMPKERFSAEFPKEGPSILRIQQVVRGDSAAYFCASSRDRDNSPLHFGNGTRLTVT.

This chain connects TRBV11-1 to TRBJ1-6; D is uncertain. Germline CDR1 and CDR2: SGHAT and FQDESV (reference sequence). V was clipped by 4 bases and J by 7 bases, with 8 bases between them. CDR3 length equals 13 residues. CDR3 nucleotides: TGTGCCAGCAGCTACACGGGCAATTCACCCCTCCACTTT. Translating gives CASSYTGNSPLHF.

The chain links TRBV5-1 to TRBJ1-2, with a possible D match to TRBD1 (5 bases). Germline-derived CDR1 and CDR2 are SGHRS and YFSETQ. The CDR3 length is 13 residues. V was clipped by 4 bases and J by 8 bases, with 15 bases between them. The CDR3 spells CASSPTGDTGYTF. CDR3 nucleotides: TGCGCCAGCAGCCCCACAGGAGATACAGGCTACACCTTC.

The CDR3 sequence: CASSLGSSEQYF. In nucleotides, the CDR3 is TGTGCCAGCAGCTTGGGATCCAGCGAGCAGTACTTC. The rearrangement joins TRBV7-9 to TRBJ2-7; no firm D call. Germline V gene lookup returns CDR1 SEHNR and CDR2 FQNEAQ (reference sequence). V was cut by 3 bases and J by 6 bases, with 9 bases left in between. CDR3 length: 12 residues.

V gene TRBV7-7 combines with J gene TRBJ2-1; 11 nucleotides agree with TRBD2. CDR1 is SSHAT and CDR2 is FNYEAQ in the germline V gene (reference sequence). The CDR3 contains 20 residues. V trimming: 1 base; J trimming: 4 bases; junction bases outside the gene matches: 15. DNA for the CDR3: TGTGCCAGCAGCTTAGAGCCCCCATTTAGCGGGAGGGCCGGGTACAATGAGCAGTTCTTC. This encodes CASSLEPPFSGRAGYNEQFF.